This TCR beta chain was captured by sequencing in a study of T cells in Graves' hyperthyroidism and ophthalmopathy. Study-level findings and limits: Median prediction lead before ophthalmopathy onset was about 6.5 months with the model. Clonotypes that were expanded in thyroid above 0.001 mostly appeared in blood too.

The sample holds a few counts of this clonotype. Its antigen is currently unknown. Amplification of TCR beta CDR3 regions was performed using RNA transcripts as template. The HTBI primer set served for first-round RT-PCR of the TCR CDR3. TCRdb fed the multiplex PCR reads into MiXCR, producing one record per CDR3 protein. The data show over 700,000 distinct CDR3 sequences, over 35% seen once. Absent ophthalmopathy progression within 18 months defined stable Graves' hyperthyroidism. Diagnoses were established using clinical symptoms, serum thyroxine and TRAb, thyroid ultrasound and orbital computed tomography. V lost 2 bases and J 0 bases, leaving 14 bases between the germline ends. Germline-derived CDR1 and CDR2 are SGDLS and YYNGEE. This CDR3 is built from 16 residues.

The source is a young man with Graves' hyperthyroidism. This chain joins TRBV9 and TRBJ1-1; unclear D gene. Source material: blood. The CDR3, as DNA: TGTGCCAGCAGCGTCGGGCCAACTACTATGAACACTGAAGCTTTCTTT. This sequence encodes CASSVGPTTMNTEAFF.